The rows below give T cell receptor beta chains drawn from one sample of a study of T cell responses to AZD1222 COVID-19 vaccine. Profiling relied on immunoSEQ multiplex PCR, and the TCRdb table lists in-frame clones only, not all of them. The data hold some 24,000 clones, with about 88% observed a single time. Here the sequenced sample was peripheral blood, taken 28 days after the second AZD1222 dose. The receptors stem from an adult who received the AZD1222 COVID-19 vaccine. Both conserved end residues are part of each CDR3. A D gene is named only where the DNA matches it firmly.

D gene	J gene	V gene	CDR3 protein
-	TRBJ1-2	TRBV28	CASSLAGSEVGYTF
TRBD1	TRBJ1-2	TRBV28	CASTPQGAPYGYTF
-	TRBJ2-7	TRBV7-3	CASSRWGPYEQYF
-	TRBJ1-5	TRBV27	CASSLRRENNQPQHF
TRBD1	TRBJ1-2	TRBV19	CASSNQWTGNYGYTF
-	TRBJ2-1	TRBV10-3	CAISDLGSYEQFF
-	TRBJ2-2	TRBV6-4	CASSKANTGELFF
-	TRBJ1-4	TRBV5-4	CASSLVPTATNEKLFF
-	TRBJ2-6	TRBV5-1	CASSFQTSGANVLTF
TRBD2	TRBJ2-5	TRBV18	CASSRTRYQETQYF
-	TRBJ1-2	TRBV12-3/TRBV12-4	CASSSPGGYTF
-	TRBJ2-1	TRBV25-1	CASSERGLAGNEQFF